The clone carrying this T cell receptor (beta chain) was seen just once. Its antigen remains unidentified. PCR used 60 Vbeta primers and 13 Jbeta primers. Data came from immunoSEQ multiplex PCR; TCRdb stores just in-frame clones and leaves some out. This sample carries roughly 220,000 clones, 65% to 75% of them seen once, and the ten largest clones take 1.8%. Germline V gene lookup returns CDR1 PRHDT and CDR2 FYEKMQ (reference sequence). CDR3 length: 19 amino acids. Trimming cost V 7 bases and J 3 bases; bases outside gene matches: 14. The data belong to a study of cytomegalovirus exposure and HLA in healthy donors. As for the study in general: Earlier, 200 million or so T cells were analyzed, and more than 100 million unique TCR beta sequences were found among them.

General observations from the study: Upon later analysis, TCR association rates were observed to vary by HLA locus, being highest for DRB1 and lowest for HLA-C.

The V and J genes are TRBV13 and TRBJ2-2; 13 bases fit TRBD2. Sequenced sample: PBMCs. The sequence came from a woman aged 25 to 39 in good health and CMV-seronegative. The CDR3 loop reads CASIHTELAGGPDTGELFF. The CDR3 DNA is TGTGCCAGCATCCATACAGAACTAGCGGGGGGGCCGGACACCGGGGAGCTGTTTTTT.